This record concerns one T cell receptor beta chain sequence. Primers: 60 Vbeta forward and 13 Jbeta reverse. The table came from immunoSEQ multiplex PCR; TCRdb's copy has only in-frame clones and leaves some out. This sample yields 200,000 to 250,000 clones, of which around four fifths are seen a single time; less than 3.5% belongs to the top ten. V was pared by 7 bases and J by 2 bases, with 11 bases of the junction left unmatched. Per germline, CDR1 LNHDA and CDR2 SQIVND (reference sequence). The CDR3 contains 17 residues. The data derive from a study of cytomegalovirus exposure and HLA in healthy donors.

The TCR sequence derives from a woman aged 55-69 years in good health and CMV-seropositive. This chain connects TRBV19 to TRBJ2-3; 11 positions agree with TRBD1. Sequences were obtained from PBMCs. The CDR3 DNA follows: TGTGCCAGTACCTCCGGACAGGGGGCGCGGGACACAGATACGCAGTATTTT. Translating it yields CASTSGQGARDTDTQYF.